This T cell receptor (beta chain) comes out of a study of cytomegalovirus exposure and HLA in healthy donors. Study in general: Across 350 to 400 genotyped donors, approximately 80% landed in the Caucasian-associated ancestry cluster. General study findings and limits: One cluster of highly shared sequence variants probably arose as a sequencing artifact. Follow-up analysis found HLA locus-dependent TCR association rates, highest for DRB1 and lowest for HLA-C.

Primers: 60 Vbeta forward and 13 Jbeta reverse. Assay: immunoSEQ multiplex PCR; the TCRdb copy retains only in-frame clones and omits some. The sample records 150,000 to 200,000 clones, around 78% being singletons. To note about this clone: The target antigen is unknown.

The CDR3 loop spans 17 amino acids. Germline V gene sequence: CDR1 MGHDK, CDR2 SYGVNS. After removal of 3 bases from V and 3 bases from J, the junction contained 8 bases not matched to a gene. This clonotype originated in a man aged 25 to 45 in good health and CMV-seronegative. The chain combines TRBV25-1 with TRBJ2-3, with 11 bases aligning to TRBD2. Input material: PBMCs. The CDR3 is CASSETTSGIGTDTQYF. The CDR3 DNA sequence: TGTGCCAGCAGTGAGACGACTAGCGGGATTGGGACAGATACGCAGTATTTT.